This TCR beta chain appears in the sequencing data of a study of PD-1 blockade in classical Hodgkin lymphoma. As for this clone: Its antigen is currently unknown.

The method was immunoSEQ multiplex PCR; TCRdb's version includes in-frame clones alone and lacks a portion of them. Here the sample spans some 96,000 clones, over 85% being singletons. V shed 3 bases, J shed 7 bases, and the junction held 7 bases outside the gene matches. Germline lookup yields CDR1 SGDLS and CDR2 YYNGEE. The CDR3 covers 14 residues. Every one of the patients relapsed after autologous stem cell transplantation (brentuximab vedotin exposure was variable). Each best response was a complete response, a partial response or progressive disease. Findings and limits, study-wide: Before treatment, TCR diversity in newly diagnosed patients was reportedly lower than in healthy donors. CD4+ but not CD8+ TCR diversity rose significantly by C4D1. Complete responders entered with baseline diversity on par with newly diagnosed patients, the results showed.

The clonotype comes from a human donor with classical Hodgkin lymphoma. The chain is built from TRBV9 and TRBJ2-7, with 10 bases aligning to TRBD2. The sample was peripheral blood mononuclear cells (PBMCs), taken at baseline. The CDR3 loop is CASSESGGAEEQYF. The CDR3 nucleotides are TGTGCCAGCAGCGAGAGCGGGGGGGCAGAGGAGCAGTACTTC.